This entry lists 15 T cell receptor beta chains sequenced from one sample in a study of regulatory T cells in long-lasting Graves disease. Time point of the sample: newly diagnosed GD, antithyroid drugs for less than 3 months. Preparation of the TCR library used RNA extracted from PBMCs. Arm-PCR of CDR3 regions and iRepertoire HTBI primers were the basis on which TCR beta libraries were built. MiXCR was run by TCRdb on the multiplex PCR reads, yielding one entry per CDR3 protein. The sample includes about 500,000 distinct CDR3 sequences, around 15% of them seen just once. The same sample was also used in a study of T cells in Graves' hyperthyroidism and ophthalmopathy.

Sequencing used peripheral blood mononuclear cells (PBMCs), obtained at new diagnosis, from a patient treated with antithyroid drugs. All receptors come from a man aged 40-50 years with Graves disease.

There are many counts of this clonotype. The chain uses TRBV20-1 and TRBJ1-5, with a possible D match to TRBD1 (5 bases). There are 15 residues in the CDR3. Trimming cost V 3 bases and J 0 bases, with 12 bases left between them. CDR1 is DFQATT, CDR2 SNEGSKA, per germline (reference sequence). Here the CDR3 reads CSASQGIYSNQPQHF. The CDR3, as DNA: TGCAGTGCTAGTCAGGGCATCTATAGCAATCAGCCCCAGCATTTT.

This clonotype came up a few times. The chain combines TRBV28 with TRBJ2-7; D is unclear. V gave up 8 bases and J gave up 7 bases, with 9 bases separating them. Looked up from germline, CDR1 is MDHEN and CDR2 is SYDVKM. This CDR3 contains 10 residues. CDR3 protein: CASGYGEQYF. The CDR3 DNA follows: TGTGCCAGCGGATACGGGGAGCAGTACTTC.

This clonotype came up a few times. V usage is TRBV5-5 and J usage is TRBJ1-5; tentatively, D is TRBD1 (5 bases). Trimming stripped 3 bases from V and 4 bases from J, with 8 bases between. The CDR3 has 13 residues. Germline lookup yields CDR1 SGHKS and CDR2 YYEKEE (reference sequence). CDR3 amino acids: CASSSGENQPQHF. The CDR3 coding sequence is TGTGCCAGCAGCTCGGGGGAAAATCAGCCCCAGCATTTT.

For the CDR3, the DNA is TGCAGTGCTAGAGGCGGGGGCGAGGGCACAGATACGCAGTATTTT. Protein product: CSARGGGEGTDTQYF. This chain joins TRBV20-1 and TRBJ2-3; perhaps TRBD2 as D (7 bases). V shed 1 base and J shed 1 base, with 12 bases lying between them. The length of the CDR3 is 15 residues. Germline CDR1 DFQATT, CDR2 SNEGSKA (reference sequence).

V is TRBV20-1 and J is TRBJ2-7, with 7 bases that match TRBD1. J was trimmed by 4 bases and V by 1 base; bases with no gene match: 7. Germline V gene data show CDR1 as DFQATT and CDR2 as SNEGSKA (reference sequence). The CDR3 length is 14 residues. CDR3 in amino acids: CSARGRGGLYEQYF. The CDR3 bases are TGCAGTGCTAGAGGCCGAGGGGGCTTGTACGAGCAGTACTTC.

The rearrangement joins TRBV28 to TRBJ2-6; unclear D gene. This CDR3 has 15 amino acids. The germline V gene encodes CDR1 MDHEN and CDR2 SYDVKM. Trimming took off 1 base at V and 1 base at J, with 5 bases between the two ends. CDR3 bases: TGTGCCAGCAGTTTATTCCGTTCTGGGGCCAACGTCCTGACTTTC. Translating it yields CASSLFRSGANVLTF. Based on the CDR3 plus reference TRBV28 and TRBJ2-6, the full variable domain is DVKVTQSSRYLVKRTGEKVFLECVQDMDHENMFWYRQDPGLGLRLIYFSYDVKMKEKGDIPEGYSVSREKKERFSLILESASTNQTSMYLCASSLFRSGANVLTFGAGSRLTVL.

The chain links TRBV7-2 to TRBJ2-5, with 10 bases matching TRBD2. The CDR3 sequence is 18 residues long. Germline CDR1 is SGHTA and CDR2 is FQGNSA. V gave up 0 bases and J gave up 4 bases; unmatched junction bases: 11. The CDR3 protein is CASSLAPSGSWKRETQYF. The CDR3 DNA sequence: TGTGCCAGCAGCTTAGCCCCTAGCGGGAGCTGGAAGCGAGAGACCCAGTACTTC. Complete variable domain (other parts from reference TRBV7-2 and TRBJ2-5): GAGVSQSPSNKVTEKGKDVELRCDPISGHTALYWYRQSLGQGLEFLIYFQGNSAPDKSGLPSDRFSAERTGGSVSTLTIQRTQQEDSAVYLCASSLAPSGSWKRETQYFGPGTRLLVL.

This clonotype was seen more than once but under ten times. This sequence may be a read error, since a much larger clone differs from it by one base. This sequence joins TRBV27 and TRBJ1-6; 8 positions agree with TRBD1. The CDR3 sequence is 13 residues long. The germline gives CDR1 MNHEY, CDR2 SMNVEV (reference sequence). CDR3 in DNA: TGTGTCAGCAGTTTAACAGGGGGTTCACCCCTCCACTTT. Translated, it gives CVSSLTGGSPLHF.

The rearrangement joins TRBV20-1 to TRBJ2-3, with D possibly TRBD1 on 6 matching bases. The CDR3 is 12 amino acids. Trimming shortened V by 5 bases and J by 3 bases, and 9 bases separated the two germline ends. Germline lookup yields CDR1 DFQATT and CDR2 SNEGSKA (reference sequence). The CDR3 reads CSARQVTDTQYF. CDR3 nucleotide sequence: TGCAGTGCTCGACAGGTTACAGATACGCAGTATTTT.

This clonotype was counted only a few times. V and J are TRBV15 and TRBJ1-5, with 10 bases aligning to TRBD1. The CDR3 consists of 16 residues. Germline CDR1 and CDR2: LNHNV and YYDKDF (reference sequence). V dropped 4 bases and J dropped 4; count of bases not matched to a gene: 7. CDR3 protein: CATSTRMGQGNQPQHF. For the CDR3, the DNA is TGTGCCACCAGCACCCGAATGGGACAGGGGAATCAGCCCCAGCATTTT.

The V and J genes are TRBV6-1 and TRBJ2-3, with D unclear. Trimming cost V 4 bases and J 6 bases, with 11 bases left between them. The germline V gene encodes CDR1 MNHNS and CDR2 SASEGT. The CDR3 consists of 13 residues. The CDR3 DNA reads TGTGCCAGCAGTGGAAAAAAGGCGGATACGCAGTATTTT. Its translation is CASSGKKADTQYF.

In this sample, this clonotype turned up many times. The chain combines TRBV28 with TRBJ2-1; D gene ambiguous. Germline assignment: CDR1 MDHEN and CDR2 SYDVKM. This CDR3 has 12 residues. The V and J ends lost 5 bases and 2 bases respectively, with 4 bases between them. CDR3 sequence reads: CASSGAYNEQFF. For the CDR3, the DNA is TGTGCCAGCAGTGGAGCCTACAATGAGCAGTTCTTC.

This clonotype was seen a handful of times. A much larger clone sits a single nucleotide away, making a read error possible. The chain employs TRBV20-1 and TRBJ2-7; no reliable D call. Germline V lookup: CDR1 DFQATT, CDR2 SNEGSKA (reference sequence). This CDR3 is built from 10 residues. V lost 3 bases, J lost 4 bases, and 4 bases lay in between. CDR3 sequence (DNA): TGCAGTGCTAGGGGGTACGAGCAGTACTTC. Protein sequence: CSARGYEQYF.

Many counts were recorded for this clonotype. CDR3 sequence: CSARDLLAGGDTQYF. CDR3 nucleotides: TGCAGTGCTAGAGATCTTCTAGCGGGAGGAGATACGCAGTATTTT. The V call is TRBV20-1, the J call TRBJ2-3, with 11 bases matching TRBD2. Trimming at V came to 0 bases and at J to 5 bases, leaving 4 bases not matched to a gene. The CDR3 length is 15 residues. Germline-derived CDR1 and CDR2 are DFQATT and SNEGSKA (reference sequence).

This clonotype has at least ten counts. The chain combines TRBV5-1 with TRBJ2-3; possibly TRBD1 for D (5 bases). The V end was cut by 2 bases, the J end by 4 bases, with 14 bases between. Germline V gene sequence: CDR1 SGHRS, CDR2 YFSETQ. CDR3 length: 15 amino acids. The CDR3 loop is CASSFQGARPDTQYF. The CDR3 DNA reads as TGCGCCAGCAGCTTTCAAGGGGCCCGCCCAGATACGCAGTATTTT.